A selection of T cell receptor beta chains follows, all from one sample in a study of cytomegalovirus exposure and HLA in healthy donors. Using immunoSEQ multiplex PCR, the repertoire was profiled, and TCRdb retains in-frame clones only, with some absent. Altogether around 250,000 clones are present, about nine tenths being singletons, with the ten largest covering roughly 1.5%. The sequencing input was PBMCs. These receptor sequences come from a girl aged 2 to 10 in good health and CMV-seronegative. CDR3s include the opening cysteine and the closing phenylalanine or tryptophan. The D gene is left open where the match is weak. Clone size is stated in some rows and not others, as once, few, many or a class when expanded.

d_call	clone_size	v_call	j_call	cdr3_nt	cdr3_aa
.	.	TRBV27	TRBJ2-1	TGTGCCAGCAGTTTAATGGCGGGGAGCTCCTACAATGAGCAGTTCTTC	CASSLMAGSSYNEQFF
TRBD2	.	TRBV5-1	TRBJ2-1	TGCGCCAGCAGCCCAAAGGGCGGGACTAGCGGGAGGTTCAGATCAGATGAGCAGTTCTTC	CASSPKGGTSGRFRSDEQFF
TRBD1	.	TRBV12-5	TRBJ1-1	TGTGCTAGTGGTTTGGACAGGGGGGCTTTCTTT	CASGLDRGAFF
TRBD1	.	TRBV29-1	TRBJ2-5	TGCAGCGTTTTTGTTTGGGGGGACAGGGGGCGATCTAGCCAAGAGACCCAGTACTTC	CSVFVWGDRGRSSQETQYF
.	.	TRBV7-9	TRBJ2-1	TGTGCCAGCAGCTTAGGGTGGGCCGGTAATGAGCAGTTCTTC	CASSLGWAGNEQFF
TRBD1	.	TRBV28	TRBJ1-6	TGTGCCAGCAGTTTACGCGACAGGGGCGAGTCACCCCTCCACTTT	CASSLRDRGESPLHF
TRBD2	.	TRBV30	TRBJ2-5	TGTGCCTGGGGCCTAGCGGGGGGCGGGTCTGAGACCCAGTACTTC	CAWGLAGGGSETQYF
.	.	TRBV15	TRBJ2-5	TGTGCCACCAGCAGAGCCGTAGGGACTGCAAGAGGGACCCAGTACTTC	CATSRAVGTARGTQYF
.	.	TRBV13	TRBJ2-5	TGTGCCAGCAGCTCACCCTCTGGGAGCGGGGAGACCCAGTACTTC	CASSSPSGSGETQYF
.	.	TRBV6-6	TRBJ2-1	TGTGCCAGCCTTAAGGACAGATACTACAATGAGCAGTTCTTC	CASLKDRYYNEQFF
.	.	TRBV2	TRBJ2-2	TGTGCCAGCAATTTGGACAGCTATACCGGGGAGCTGTTTTTT	CASNLDSYTGELFF
TRBD2	.	TRBV4-2	TRBJ2-1	TGTGCCAGCAGCTTCGTCCCGGGACTAGCGGGGGGGCCTTACAATGAGCAGTTCTTC	CASSFVPGLAGGPYNEQFF
TRBD2	.	TRBV10-1	TRBJ2-7	TGCGCCAGCAGTGATCCAGCGGGAGTCTCCTACGAGCAGTACTTC	CASSDPAGVSYEQYF
TRBD1	.	TRBV5-5	TRBJ2-1	TGTGCCAGCAGCGTTGACAGGGGATCTTCCCGGGAGCAGTTCTTC	CASSVDRGSSREQFF
.	.	TRBV7-2	TRBJ2-7	TGTGCCAGCAGCGGGTACAGGAGCTCCTACGAGCAGTACTTC	CASSGYRSSYEQYF
TRBD1	.	TRBV5-1	TRBJ2-7	TGCGCCAGCAGCTTCCAGGGACAGGAGCAGTACTTC	CASSFQGQEQYF
TRBD1	few	TRBV25-1	TRBJ1-6	TGTGCCAGCAGTGATACAGGGGATAATTCACCCCTCCACTTT	CASSDTGDNSPLHF
.	.	TRBV7-8	TRBJ2-1	TGTGCCAGCAGCCCCGGGACTTCTAGCTCCTACAATGAGCAGTTCTTC	CASSPGTSSSYNEQFF
TRBD2	.	TRBV27	TRBJ2-5	TGTGCCAGCAGTTTTCAGGGACTAGCGGGAGAGACCCAGTACTTC	CASSFQGLAGETQYF
.	.	TRBV10-2	TRBJ1-4	TGCGCCAGCAGTTCCCCCGGCGGTAATGAAAAACTGTTTTTT	CASSSPGGNEKLFF
TRBD1	.	TRBV5-6	TRBJ1-2	TGTGCCAGCAGCTTAAGGGACAGAGTAAACTATGGCTACACCTTC	CASSLRDRVNYGYTF
.	.	TRBV6-4	TRBJ2-2	TGTGCCAGCAGTGACCCCCAGGGGGGCACCGGGGAGCTGTTTTTT	CASSDPQGGTGELFF
.	once	TRBV7-3	TRBJ2-3	TGTGCCAGCAGCTTAATAAATGGGCGGCTAGCCCTCTCAGATACGCAGTATTTT	CASSLINGRLALSDTQYF
.	.	TRBV27	TRBJ1-1	TGTGCCAGCAGGCCCCTAAGTCCGAACACTGAAGCTTTCTTT	CASRPLSPNTEAFF
.	.	TRBV6-5	TRBJ1-5	TGTGCCAGCAGCTCCACAGGATATAGCAATCAGCCCCAGCATTTT	CASSSTGYSNQPQHF
.	.	TRBV28	TRBJ1-1	TGTGCCAGCAGTTTACCCCAGGGGGAAGCTTTCTTT	CASSLPQGEAFF
.	.	TRBV18	TRBJ2-3	TGTGCCAGCTCACCACCGAGTACCACAGATACGCAGTATTTT	CASSPPSTTDTQYF
TRBD1	.	TRBV7-9	TRBJ1-1	TGTGCCAGCAGCTTCCCACAGGGGGCGCAGAGTGGTACTTTCTTT	CASSFPQGAQSGTFF
.	.	TRBV14	TRBJ2-2	TGTGCCAGCAGCCTGGGGGGACGGTACACCGGGGAGCTGTTTTTT	CASSLGGRYTGELFF
TRBD2	.	TRBV13	TRBJ2-5	TGTGCCAGCAGCTTAGGACGGGGGGGCGAGGAGACCCAGTACTTC	CASSLGRGGEETQYF
TRBD1	once	TRBV15	TRBJ2-7	TGTGCCACCAGCGGACAGGGGGGACTCTCCTACGAGCAGTACTTC	CATSGQGGLSYEQYF
.	.	TRBV2	TRBJ2-4	TGTGCCAGCAACCAGGGGATAGCCAAAAACATTCAGTACTTC	CASNQGIAKNIQYF
TRBD1	.	TRBV7-3	TRBJ2-7	TGTGCCAGCAGACAAAACCGGGACAGGGGGCGCAGGATTGCCTACGAGCAGTACTTC	CASRQNRDRGRRIAYEQYF
TRBD1	.	TRBV28	TRBJ2-7	TGTGCCAGCAGTTACGGGACAGCTACGAGGGGTGTCGAGCAGTACTTC	CASSYGTATRGVEQYF
.	.	TRBV7-9	TRBJ1-1	TGTGCCAGCAGCCCGGACAGTTACACTGAAGCTTTCTTT	CASSPDSYTEAFF
.	once	TRBV6-5	TRBJ1-2	TGTGCCAGCAGTGGACAGCACGGCAGCTATGGCTACACCTTC	CASSGQHGSYGYTF
.	.	TRBV5-1	TRBJ2-2	TGCGCCAGCAGCTTCGGAGGAGGGACGAACACCGGGGAGCTGTTTTTT	CASSFGGGTNTGELFF
.	.	TRBV19	TRBJ2-3	TGTGCCAGTAGTATAGGGCCCAAAAAAGATACGCAGTATTTT	CASSIGPKKDTQYF
TRBD2	once	TRBV7-9	TRBJ2-1	TGTGCCAGCAGCCTGACCCCAATGGCTAGCGGGGGGGCCGATGAGCAGTTCTTC	CASSLTPMASGGADEQFF
.	.	TRBV6-1	TRBJ1-3	TGTGCCAGCAGTGAAGCGGCCTCTGGAAACACCATATATTTT	CASSEAASGNTIYF
.	.	TRBV2	TRBJ1-1	TGTGCCAGCAGCTACGGACTTAACACTGAAGCTTTCTTT	CASSYGLNTEAFF
.	.	TRBV27	TRBJ2-3	TGTGCCAGCAGTTCCGCCGGGACAATGTACACAGATACGCAGTATTTT	CASSSAGTMYTDTQYF
TRBD2	.	TRBV27	TRBJ2-3	TGTGCCAGCAGTTTGCGACCGCCGGGACTAGCGGGGGGAGGTACGCAGTATTTT	CASSLRPPGLAGGGTQYF
TRBD1	.	TRBV19	TRBJ1-6	TGTGCCAGTAGTCCTCAGACAGGGGGGAATTCACCCCTCCACTTT	CASSPQTGGNSPLHF
.	.	TRBV21-1	TRBJ2-1	TGTGCCAGCAGCAGCGCCGAGGGAGGAATCTCCTACAATGAGCAGTTCTTC	CASSSAEGGISYNEQFF
TRBD2	.	TRBV5-8	TRBJ2-5	TGTGCCAGCAGCTTAGCGGGGTCACCCCAAGAGACCCAGTACTTC	CASSLAGSPQETQYF